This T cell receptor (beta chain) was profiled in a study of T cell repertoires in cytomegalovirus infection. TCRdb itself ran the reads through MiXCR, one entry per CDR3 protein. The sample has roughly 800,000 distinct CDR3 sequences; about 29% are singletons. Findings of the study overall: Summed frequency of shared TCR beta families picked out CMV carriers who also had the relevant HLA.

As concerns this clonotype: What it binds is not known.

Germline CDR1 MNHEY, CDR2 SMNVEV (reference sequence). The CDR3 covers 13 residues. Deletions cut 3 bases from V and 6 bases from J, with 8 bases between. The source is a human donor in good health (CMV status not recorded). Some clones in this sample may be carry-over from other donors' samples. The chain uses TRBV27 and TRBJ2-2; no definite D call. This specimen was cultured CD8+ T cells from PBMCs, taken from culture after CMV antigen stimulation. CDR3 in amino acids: CASSFLLAGELFF. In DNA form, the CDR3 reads TGTGCCAGCAGTTTCCTCTTGGCCGGGGAGCTGTTTTTT.